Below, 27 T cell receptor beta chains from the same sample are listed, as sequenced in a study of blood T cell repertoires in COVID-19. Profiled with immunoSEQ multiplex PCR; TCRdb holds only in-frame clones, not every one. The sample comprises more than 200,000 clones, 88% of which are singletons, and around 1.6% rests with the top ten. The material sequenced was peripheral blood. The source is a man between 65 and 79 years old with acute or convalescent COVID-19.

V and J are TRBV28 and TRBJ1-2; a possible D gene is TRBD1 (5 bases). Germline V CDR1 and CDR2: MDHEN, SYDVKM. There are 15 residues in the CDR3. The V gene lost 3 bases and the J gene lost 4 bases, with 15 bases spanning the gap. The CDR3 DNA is TGTGCCAGCAGTTTCCCCAGGGTCGAAGTCTATGGCTACACCTTC. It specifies CASSFPRVEVYGYTF.

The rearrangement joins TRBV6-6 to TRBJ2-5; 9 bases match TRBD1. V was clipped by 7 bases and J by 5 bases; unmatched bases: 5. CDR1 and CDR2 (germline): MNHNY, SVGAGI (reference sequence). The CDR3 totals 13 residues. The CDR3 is CASNTGGWETQYF. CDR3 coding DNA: TGTGCCAGCAACACAGGGGGCTGGGAGACCCAGTACTTC.

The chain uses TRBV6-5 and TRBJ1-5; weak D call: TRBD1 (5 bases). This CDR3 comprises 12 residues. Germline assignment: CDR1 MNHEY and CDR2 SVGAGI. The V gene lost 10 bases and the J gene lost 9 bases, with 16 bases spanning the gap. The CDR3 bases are TGTGCCACCCAAACAGGTTATGGGCCCCAGCATTTT. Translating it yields CATQTGYGPQHF.

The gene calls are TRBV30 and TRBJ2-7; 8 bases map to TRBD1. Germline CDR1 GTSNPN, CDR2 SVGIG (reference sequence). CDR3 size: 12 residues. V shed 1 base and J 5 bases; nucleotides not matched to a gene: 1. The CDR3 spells CAWSGQGNEQYF. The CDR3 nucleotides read TGTGCCTGGAGTGGACAGGGGAACGAGCAGTACTTC.

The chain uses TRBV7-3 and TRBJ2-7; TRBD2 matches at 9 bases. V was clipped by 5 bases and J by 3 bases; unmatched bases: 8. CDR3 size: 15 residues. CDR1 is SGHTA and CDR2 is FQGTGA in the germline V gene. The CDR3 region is CASSISGSKVYEQYF. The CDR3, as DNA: TGTGCCAGCAGCATTAGCGGGAGTAAGGTCTACGAGCAGTACTTC.

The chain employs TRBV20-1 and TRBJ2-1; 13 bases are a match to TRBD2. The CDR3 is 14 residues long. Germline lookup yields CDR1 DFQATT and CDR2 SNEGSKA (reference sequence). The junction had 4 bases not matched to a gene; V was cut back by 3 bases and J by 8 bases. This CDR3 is CSASPGLAGDEQFF. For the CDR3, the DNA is TGCAGTGCTAGTCCCGGACTAGCGGGAGATGAGCAGTTCTTC.

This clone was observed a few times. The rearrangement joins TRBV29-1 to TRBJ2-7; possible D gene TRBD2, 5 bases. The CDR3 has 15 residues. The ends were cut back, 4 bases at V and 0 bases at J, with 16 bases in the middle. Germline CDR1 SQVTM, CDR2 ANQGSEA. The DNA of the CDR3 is TGCAGCGTTGCCGGTGGGAGCTTCGGCTCCTACGAGCAGTACTTC. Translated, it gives CSVAGGSFGSYEQYF.

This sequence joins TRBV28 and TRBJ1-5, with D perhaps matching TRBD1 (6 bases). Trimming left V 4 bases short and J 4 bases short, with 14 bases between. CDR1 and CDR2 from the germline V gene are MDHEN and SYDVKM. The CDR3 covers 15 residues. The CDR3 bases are TGTGCCAGCAGTTCTGGACAGTTTCTTAATCAGCCCCAGCATTTT. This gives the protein CASSSGQFLNQPQHF.

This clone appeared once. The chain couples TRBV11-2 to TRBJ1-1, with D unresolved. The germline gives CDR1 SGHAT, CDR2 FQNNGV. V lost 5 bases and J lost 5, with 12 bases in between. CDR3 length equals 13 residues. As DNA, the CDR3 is TGTGCCAGCAGCATGAGGCCGGGGACTGAAGCTTTCTTT. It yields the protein CASSMRPGTEAFF.

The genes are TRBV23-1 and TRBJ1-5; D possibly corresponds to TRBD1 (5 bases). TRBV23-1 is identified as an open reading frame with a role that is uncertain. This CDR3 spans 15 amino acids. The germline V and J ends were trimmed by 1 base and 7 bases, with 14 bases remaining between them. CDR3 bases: TGCGCCAGCAGTCAATGGGGGAAGCGGGGACAGCCCCAGCATTTT. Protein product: CASSQWGKRGQPQHF.

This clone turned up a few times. The CDR3 sequence is CASSLFGLAGVNYNEQFF. The CDR3 DNA sequence: TGTGCCAGCAGTTTATTCGGACTAGCGGGAGTAAACTACAATGAGCAGTTCTTC. The V and J genes are TRBV27 and TRBJ2-1; the match to TRBD2 covers 13 bases. The CDR3 is made up of 18 amino acids. CDR1 is MNHEY and CDR2 is SMNVEV in the germline V gene (reference sequence). V shed 1 base and J 3 bases; nucleotides not matched to a gene: 6.

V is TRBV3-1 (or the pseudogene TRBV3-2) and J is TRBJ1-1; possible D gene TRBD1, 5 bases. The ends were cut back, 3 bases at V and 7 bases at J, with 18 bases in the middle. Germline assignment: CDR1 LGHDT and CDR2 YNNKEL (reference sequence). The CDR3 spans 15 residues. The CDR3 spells CASSQNGAGSGEAFF. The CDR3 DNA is TGTGCCAGCAGCCAGAACGGGGCGGGGAGTGGTGAAGCTTTCTTT.

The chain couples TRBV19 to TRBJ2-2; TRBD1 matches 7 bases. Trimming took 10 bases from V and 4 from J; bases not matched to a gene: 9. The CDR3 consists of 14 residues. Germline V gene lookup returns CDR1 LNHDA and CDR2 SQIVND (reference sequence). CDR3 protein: CATRAGGGTGELFF. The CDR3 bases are TGTGCCACGCGGGCAGGGGGTGGCACCGGGGAGCTGTTTTTT. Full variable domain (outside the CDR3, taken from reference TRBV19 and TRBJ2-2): DGGITQSPKYLFRKEGQNVTLSCEQNLNHDAMYWYRQDPGQGLRLIYYSQIVNDFQKGDIAEGYSVSREKKESFPLTVTSAQKNPTAFYLCATRAGGGTGELFFGEGSRLTVL.

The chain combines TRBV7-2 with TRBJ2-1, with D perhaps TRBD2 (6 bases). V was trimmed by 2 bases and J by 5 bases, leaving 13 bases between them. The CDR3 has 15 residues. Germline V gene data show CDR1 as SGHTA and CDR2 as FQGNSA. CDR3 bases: TGTGCCAGCAGCTTATTAGGACTACCCAACAATGAGCAGTTCTTC. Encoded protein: CASSLLGLPNNEQFF. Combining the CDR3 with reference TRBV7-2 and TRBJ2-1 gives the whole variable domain GAGVSQSPSNKVTEKGKDVELRCDPISGHTALYWYRQSLGQGLEFLIYFQGNSAPDKSGLPSDRFSAERTGGSVSTLTIQRTQQEDSAVYLCASSLLGLPNNEQFFGPGTRLTVL.

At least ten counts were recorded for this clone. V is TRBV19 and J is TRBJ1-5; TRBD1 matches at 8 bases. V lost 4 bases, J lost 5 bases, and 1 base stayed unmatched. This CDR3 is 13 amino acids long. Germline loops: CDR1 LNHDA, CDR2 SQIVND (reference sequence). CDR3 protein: CASSRQGYQPQHF. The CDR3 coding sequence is TGTGCCAGTAGTAGACAGGGGTATCAGCCCCAGCATTTT.

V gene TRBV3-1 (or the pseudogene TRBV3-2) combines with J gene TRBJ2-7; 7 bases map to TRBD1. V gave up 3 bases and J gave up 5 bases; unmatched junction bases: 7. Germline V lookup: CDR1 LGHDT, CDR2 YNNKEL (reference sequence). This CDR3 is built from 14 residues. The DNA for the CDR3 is TGTGCCAGCAGCCAGATTGACAGGGCCGACGAGCAGTACTTC. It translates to CASSQIDRADEQYF.

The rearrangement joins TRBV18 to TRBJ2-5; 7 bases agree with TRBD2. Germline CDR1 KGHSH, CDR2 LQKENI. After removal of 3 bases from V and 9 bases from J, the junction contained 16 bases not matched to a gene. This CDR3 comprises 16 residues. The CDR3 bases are TGTGCCAGCTCACCCGGGGTCGATCGTATCGGGGGGTCCCAGTACTTC. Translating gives CASSPGVDRIGGSQYF.

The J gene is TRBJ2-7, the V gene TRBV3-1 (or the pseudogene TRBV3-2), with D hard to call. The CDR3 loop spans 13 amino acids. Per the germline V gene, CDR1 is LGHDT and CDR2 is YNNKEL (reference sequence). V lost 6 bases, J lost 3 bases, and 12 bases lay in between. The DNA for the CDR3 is TGTGCCAGCAGTCTACAACCGGGCTACGAGCAGTACTTC. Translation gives CASSLQPGYEQYF.

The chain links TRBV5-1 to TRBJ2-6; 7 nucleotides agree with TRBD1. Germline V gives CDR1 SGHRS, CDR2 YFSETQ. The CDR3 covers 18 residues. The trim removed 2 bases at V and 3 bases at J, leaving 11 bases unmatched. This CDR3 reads CASSFVLRGGSGANVLTF. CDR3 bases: TGCGCCAGCAGCTTTGTTTTGAGAGGGGGCAGTGGGGCCAACGTCCTGACTTTC.

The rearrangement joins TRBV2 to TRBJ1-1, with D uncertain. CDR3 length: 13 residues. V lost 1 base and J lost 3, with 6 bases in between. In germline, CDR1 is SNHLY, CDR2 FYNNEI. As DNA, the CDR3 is TGTGCCAGCAGTGAAGTGTCCGACACTGAAGCTTTCTTT. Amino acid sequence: CASSEVSDTEAFF.

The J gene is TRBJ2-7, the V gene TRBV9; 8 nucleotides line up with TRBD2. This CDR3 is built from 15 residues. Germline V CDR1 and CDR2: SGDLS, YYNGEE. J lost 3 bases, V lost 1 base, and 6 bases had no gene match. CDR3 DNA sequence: TGTGCCAGCAGCGTATCAGCGGGAGCGGGCTACGAGCAGTACTTC. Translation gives CASSVSAGAGYEQYF.

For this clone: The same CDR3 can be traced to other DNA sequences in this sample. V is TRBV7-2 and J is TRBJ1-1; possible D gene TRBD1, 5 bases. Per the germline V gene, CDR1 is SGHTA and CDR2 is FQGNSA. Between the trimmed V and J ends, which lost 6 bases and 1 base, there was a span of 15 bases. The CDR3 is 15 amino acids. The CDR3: CASSSQPDRNTEAFF. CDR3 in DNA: TGTGCCAGCAGTTCTCAACCCGACAGGAACACTGAAGCTTTCTTT. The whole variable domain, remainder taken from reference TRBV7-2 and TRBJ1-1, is GAGVSQSPSNKVTEKGKDVELRCDPISGHTALYWYRQSLGQGLEFLIYFQGNSAPDKSGLPSDRFSAERTGGSVSTLTIQRTQQEDSAVYLCASSSQPDRNTEAFFGQGTRLTVV.

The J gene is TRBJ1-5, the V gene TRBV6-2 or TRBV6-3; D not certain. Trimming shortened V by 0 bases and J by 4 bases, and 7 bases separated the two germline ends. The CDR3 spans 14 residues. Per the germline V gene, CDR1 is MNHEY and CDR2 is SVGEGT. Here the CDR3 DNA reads TGTGCCAGCAGTTACTCGCCAGGTAATCAGCCCCAGCATTTT. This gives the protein CASSYSPGNQPQHF.

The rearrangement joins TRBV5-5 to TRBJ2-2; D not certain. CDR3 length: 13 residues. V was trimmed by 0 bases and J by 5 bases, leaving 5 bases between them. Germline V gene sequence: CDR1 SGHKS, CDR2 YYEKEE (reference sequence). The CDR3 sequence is CASSLDPTGELFF. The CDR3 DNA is TGTGCCAGCAGCTTGGATCCGACCGGGGAGCTGTTTTTT.

The CDR3 DNA follows: TGTGCCAGCAGCTTAGCGCAGGGCACCCCCGGCACAGATACGCAGTATTTT. Translating it yields CASSLAQGTPGTDTQYF. This sequence joins TRBV7-2 and TRBJ2-3; D may be TRBD1 (5 bases). CDR3 size: 17 residues. Germline V gene sequence: CDR1 SGHTA, CDR2 FQGNSA. Trimming took 0 bases from V and 1 from J, leaving 14 bases between them. Full variable domain (outside the CDR3, taken from reference TRBV7-2 and TRBJ2-3): GAGVSQSPSNKVTEKGKDVELRCDPISGHTALYWYRQSLGQGLEFLIYFQGNSAPDKSGLPSDRFSAERTGGSVSTLTIQRTQQEDSAVYLCASSLAQGTPGTDTQYFGPGTRLTVL.

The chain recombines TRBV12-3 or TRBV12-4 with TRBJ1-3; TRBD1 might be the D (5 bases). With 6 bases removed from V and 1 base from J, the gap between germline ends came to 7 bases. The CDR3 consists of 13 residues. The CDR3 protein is CASSRASGNTIYF. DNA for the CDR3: TGTGCCAGCAGCAGGGCTTCTGGAAACACCATATATTTT.

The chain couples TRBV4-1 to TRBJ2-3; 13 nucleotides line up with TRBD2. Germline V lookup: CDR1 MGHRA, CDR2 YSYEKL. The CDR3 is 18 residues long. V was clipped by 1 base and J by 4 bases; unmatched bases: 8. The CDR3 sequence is CASSQARTSGSGADTQYF. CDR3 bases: TGCGCCAGCAGCCAAGCAAGGACTAGCGGGAGTGGGGCAGATACGCAGTATTTT.